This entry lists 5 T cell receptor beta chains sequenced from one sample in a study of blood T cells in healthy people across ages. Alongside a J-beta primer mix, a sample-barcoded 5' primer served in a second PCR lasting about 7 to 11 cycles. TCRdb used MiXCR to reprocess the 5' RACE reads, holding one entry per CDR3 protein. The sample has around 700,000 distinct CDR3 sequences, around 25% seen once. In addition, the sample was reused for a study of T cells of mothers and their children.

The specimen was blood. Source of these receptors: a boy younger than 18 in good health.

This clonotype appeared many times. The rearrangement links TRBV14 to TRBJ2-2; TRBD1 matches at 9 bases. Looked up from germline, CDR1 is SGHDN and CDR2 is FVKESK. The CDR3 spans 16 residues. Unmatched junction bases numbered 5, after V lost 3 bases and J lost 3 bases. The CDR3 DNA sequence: TGTGCCAGCAGCCACCGCACAGGGGGCTACACCGGGGAGCTGTTTTTT. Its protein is CASSHRTGGYTGELFF.

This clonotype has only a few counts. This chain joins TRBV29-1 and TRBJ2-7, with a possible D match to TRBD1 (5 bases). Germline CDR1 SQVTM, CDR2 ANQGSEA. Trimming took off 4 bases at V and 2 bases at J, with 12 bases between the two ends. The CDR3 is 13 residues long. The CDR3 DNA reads TGCAGCGTTGGACAGCCGCTTACCTACGAGCAGTACTTC. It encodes CSVGQPLTYEQYF.

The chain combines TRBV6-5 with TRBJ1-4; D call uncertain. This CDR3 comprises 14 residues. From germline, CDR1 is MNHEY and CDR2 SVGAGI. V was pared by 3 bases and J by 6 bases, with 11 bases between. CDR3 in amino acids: CASSYGGEDEKLFF. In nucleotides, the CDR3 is TGTGCCAGCAGTTATGGCGGGGAGGATGAAAAACTGTTTTTT.

CDR3: CASIPTNRLEQFF. DNA of the CDR3: TGTGCCAGCATCCCGACCAACCGTCTAGAGCAGTTCTTC. This chain uses TRBV12-3 or TRBV12-4 with TRBJ2-5; D call uncertain. Near its end, the DNA agrees better with TRBJ2-1, so the J call may be wrong. The CDR3 totals 13 residues.

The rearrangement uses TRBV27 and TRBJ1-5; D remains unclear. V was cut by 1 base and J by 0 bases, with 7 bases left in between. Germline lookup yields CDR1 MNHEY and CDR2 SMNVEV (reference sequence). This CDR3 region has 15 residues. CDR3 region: CASSLYGDSNQPQHF. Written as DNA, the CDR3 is TGTGCCAGCAGTTTATACGGAGATAGCAATCAGCCCCAGCATTTT.